This T cell receptor beta chain is drawn from a study of beta chain features in type 1 diabetes. About this clone itself: What it binds is unknown. This CDR3 is also generated by other DNA sequences in the sample.

Reverse transcribing all isolated RNA meant expressed TCRB transcripts were sequenced. Assay used: immunoSEQ multiplex PCR; TCRdb lists only in-frame clones, some missing. This sample yields under 850,000 clones, of which roughly 13% are seen a single time; less than 0.025% belongs to the top ten. Study outcomes and limitations: The naive, central memory and Treg TCRB repertoires of patients appeared to be more similar to one another than those of healthy donors. Patients with Type 1 diabetes showed moderately but significantly shorter TCRB CDR3s in all four CD4+ subsets.

The CDR3 is 11 amino acids. Germline V CDR1 and CDR2: DFQATT, SNEGSKA (reference sequence). Trimming pared 4 bases from V and 0 bases from J, leaving 3 bases between. The chain is built from TRBV20-1 and TRBJ1-2, with no clear D. The receptor's source is a young man with type 1 diabetes. Material for sequencing was naive CD4+ T cells from blood. CDR3 nucleotide sequence: TGCAGTGCTACACCTAACTATGGCTACACCTTC. Amino acids: CSATPNYGYTF.